The 17 T cell receptor beta chains below were found in one sample sequenced in a study of T cells in Graves' hyperthyroidism and ophthalmopathy (dated by TCRdb to about 2019). Library preparation was by multiplex PCR. The sequencer listed for this sample is Illumina HiSeq 2000. Amplification of TCR beta CDR3 regions was carried out from RNA transcripts. The first round of RT-PCR for the TCR CDR3 was performed with the HTBI primer set and the Qiagen OneStep RT-PCR kit. TCRdb reworked the public reads: Q25 trimming with fastp, MiXCR clone assembly, productive beta chains retained. Under each unique CDR3 protein, matching rows form one entry showing the most common genes and DNA. Counted in this sample were about 350,000 distinct CDR3 sequences; approximately 15% of them appeared once. Under 30% of the sample goes to the ten largest clones. The sequenced sample was blood. These receptors all stem from a woman in her thirties with Graves' hyperthyroidism.

This clonotype was counted between two and nine times. The rearrangement links TRBV28 to TRBJ1-5; 8 bases agree with TRBD1. The CDR3 length is 17 residues. Looked up from germline, CDR1 is MDHEN and CDR2 is SYDVKM. The V and J ends lost 5 bases and 2 bases, in that order; junction bases with no gene match: 11. The CDR3 DNA is TGTGCCAGCAGTACTACAAGGACAGGGTTCGGCAATCAGCCCCAGCATTTT. Translating it yields CASSTTRTGFGNQPQHF.

The V call is TRBV27, the J call TRBJ1-4, with no clear D. Trimming removed 5 bases from V and 7 bases from J, with 8 bases in between. This CDR3 region has 12 residues. The germline V gene encodes CDR1 MNHEY and CDR2 SMNVEV (reference sequence). DNA of the CDR3: TGTGCCAGCAGTGCCGAAGGTGAAAAACTGTTTTTT. Protein sequence: CASSAEGEKLFF.

This clonotype was counted many times. V gene TRBV28 combines with J gene TRBJ1-2, with 9 bases lining up with TRBD1. The CDR3 spans 16 residues. V trimming: 6 bases; J trimming: 8 bases; junction bases outside the gene matches: 16. In germline, CDR1 is MDHEN, CDR2 SYDVKM. The CDR3 is CASSSGTGKFLSGYTF. The DNA for the CDR3 is TGTGCCAGCAGCTCTGGGACAGGGAAGTTTTTAAGCGGCTACACCTTC.

Ten or more counts support this clonotype. This chain links TRBV3-1 with TRBJ2-3; possibly TRBD1 for D (6 bases). The CDR3 is made up of 18 amino acids. CDR1 is LGHDT, CDR2 YNNKEL, per germline (reference sequence). The V and J ends lost 0 bases and 5 bases respectively, with 21 bases between them. The CDR3 loop reads CASSQEIGSKPDRDTQYF. The CDR3 DNA follows: TGTGCCAGCAGCCAAGAAATAGGGTCCAAACCGGACAGAGATACGCAGTATTTT.

This clonotype was observed many times. J is TRBJ2-5 and V is TRBV20-1; the D gene is possibly TRBD2 (7 bases). Germline values: CDR1 DFQATT, CDR2 SNEGSKA (reference sequence). The CDR3 sequence is 13 residues long. Trimming removed 3 bases at V and 7 bases at J, with 15 bases between. The CDR3 region is CSASLAEGGTQYF. The CDR3, as DNA: TGCAGTGCTAGCCTAGCGGAGGGGGGGACCCAGTACTTC.

This clonotype was seen more than once but under ten times. This chain connects TRBV29-1 to TRBJ1-2; no clear D gene. Germline loops: CDR1 SQVTM, CDR2 ANQGSEA. Trimming took off 5 bases at V and 6 bases at J, with 22 bases between the two ends. This CDR3 has 15 amino acids. CDR3 in amino acids: CSVLGSRLNQNGYTF. Here the CDR3 DNA reads TGCAGCGTTTTAGGATCCCGGCTAAATCAAAATGGCTACACCTTC.

This clonotype was seen at least ten times. This rearrangement joins TRBV6-5 to TRBJ1-2, with D unclear. V lost 2 bases and J 6 bases, leaving 13 bases between the germline ends. Looked up from germline, CDR1 is MNHEY and CDR2 is SVGAGI. The CDR3 sequence is 14 residues long. The CDR3 is CASSYGPPSDGYTF. CDR3 nucleotides: TGTGCCAGCAGTTACGGGCCCCCTTCCGATGGCTACACCTTC.

As for this clonotype: A much more abundant neighbour one base away suggests this may be a read error. This sequence joins TRBV29-1 and TRBJ2-7; the D gene is possibly TRBD2 (7 bases). Germline V CDR1 and CDR2: SQVTM, ANQGSEA. The CDR3 consists of 14 residues. Trimming removed 7 bases at V and 5 bases at J, with 21 bases between. The CDR3 spells CSASSATGRDEQYF. The CDR3 DNA reads as TGCAGCGCCTCATCGGCTACAGGGAGGGACGAGCAGTACTTC.

As concerns this clonotype: Being one base from a much bigger clone, this may be a read error. The genes are TRBV15 and TRBJ1-5; TRBD1 aligns across 7 bases. The CDR3 contains 13 residues. The junction had 5 bases not matched to a gene; V was cut back by 7 bases and J by 5 bases. Germline CDR1 LNHNV, CDR2 YYDKDF (reference sequence). CDR3 sequence (DNA): TGTGCCACCAACGAAACAGGGGATCAGCCCCAGCATTTT. It yields the protein CATNETGDQPQHF. The whole variable domain, remainder taken from reference TRBV15 and TRBJ1-5, is DAMVIQNPRYQVTQFGKPVTLSCSQTLNHNVMYWYQQKSSQAPKLLFHYYDKDFNNEADTPDNFQSRRPNTSFCFLDIRSPGLGDTAMYLCATNETGDQPQHFGDGTRLSIL.

The chain joins TRBV4-3 to TRBJ2-1, with D uncertain. The V gene lost 0 bases and the J gene lost 2 bases, with 8 bases spanning the gap. This CDR3 is built from 15 residues. Germline values: CDR1 LGHNA, CDR2 YSLEER. CDR3 DNA sequence: TGCGCCAGCAGCCAAGACAGCGTGACCTACAATGAGCAGTTCTTC. Amino acid sequence: CASSQDSVTYNEQFF.

This clonotype was counted only a few times. This rearrangement joins TRBV9 to TRBJ2-3; 7 bases fit TRBD2. The CDR3 is 15 residues long. Germline loops: CDR1 SGDLS, CDR2 YYNGEE. Trimming took 5 bases from V and 1 from J; bases not matched to a gene: 7. CDR3 in amino acids: CASSRSGTRTDTQYF. The CDR3 coding sequence is TGTGCCAGCAGTAGGAGCGGGACGCGCACAGATACGCAGTATTTT.

This clonotype was observed a few times. J is TRBJ1-1 and V is TRBV20-1; D call uncertain. Germline V lookup: CDR1 DFQATT, CDR2 SNEGSKA (reference sequence). The V and J ends lost 5 bases and 1 base respectively, with 11 bases between them. The CDR3 extends over 13 amino acids. This CDR3 is CSALSTANTEAFF. CDR3 nucleotide sequence: TGCAGTGCTTTGAGTACGGCGAACACTGAAGCTTTCTTT.

This clonotype was observed a few times. This chain links TRBV2 with TRBJ1-5, with TRBD1 matching over 7 bases. The CDR3 is 15 residues long. J lost 0 bases, V lost 4 bases, and 3 bases had no gene match. Per the germline V gene, CDR1 is SNHLY and CDR2 is FYNNEI. The CDR3 DNA follows: TGTGCCAGCAGTGGGACAGGTTATAGCAATCAGCCCCAGCATTTT. Its translation: CASSGTGYSNQPQHF.

This clonotype was detected a few times. The V gene is TRBV5-6, the J gene TRBJ2-7, with no clear D. The CDR3 has 13 residues. Germline assignment: CDR1 SGHDT and CDR2 YYEEEE. The V end lost 4 bases, the J end lost 3 bases, and 11 bases lay between the germline ends. This chain's CDR3 is CASSPLAVYEQYF. DNA of the CDR3: TGTGCCAGCAGCCCGTTGGCGGTCTACGAGCAGTACTTC.

This clonotype has a handful of counts. The chain couples TRBV4-1 to TRBJ2-7; 7 positions match TRBD1. Per germline, CDR1 MGHRA and CDR2 YSYEKL. After removal of 1 base from V and 5 bases from J, the junction contained 11 bases not matched to a gene. This CDR3 region has 16 residues. CDR3 DNA sequence: TGCGCCAGCAGCCAAGTCCAAAGGGGGCTACGCGACGAGCAGTACTTC. It yields the protein CASSQVQRGLRDEQYF.

CDR3: CSAKPFGELEGYTF. In DNA, the CDR3 is TGCAGTGCTAAGCCCTTTGGGGAACTTGAGGGCTACACCTTC. J is TRBJ1-2 and V is TRBV20-1, with D uncertain. V was cut by 4 bases and J by 8 bases, with 20 bases left in between. CDR1 and CDR2 (germline): DFQATT, SNEGSKA (reference sequence). The CDR3 extends over 14 amino acids.

This clonotype has a count of ten or more. The V and J genes are TRBV6-5 and TRBJ2-2; D is uncertain. Germline CDR1 and CDR2: MNHEY and SVGAGI. This CDR3 has 11 amino acids. V lost 2 bases and J lost 9, with 4 bases in between. In nucleotides, the CDR3 is TGTGCCAGCAGTTACGCCCGGGAGCTGTTTTTT. It codes for CASSYARELFF.